The 20 T cell receptor beta chains below were found in one sample sequenced in a study of T cells in Graves' hyperthyroidism and ophthalmopathy. What was amplified from RNA transcripts were TCR beta CDR3 regions. A first-round RT-PCR of the TCR CDR3 used the HTBI primer set. MiXCR was run by TCRdb on the multiplex PCR reads, yielding one entry per CDR3 protein. The data hold around 420,000 distinct CDR3 sequences, with 15% to 18% observed a single time. The specimen was blood. The receptors stem from a young woman with Graves' hyperthyroidism.

Note on this clonotype: At one of its ends the junction is not consistent with the germline gene, which may arise from a read error. J is TRBJ2-7 and V is TRBV2; D is ambiguous. The CDR3 is 13 residues long. Germline V gene sequence: CDR1 SNHLY, CDR2 FYNNEI. This CDR3 is CASSDGPPYGQYF. The CDR3 region has the DNA TGTGCCAGCAGTGACGGTCCGCCCTACGGGCAGTACTTC.

The V gene is TRBV15, the J gene TRBJ1-4; D is uncertain. Germline values: CDR1 LNHNV, CDR2 YYDKDF (reference sequence). The CDR3 runs to 13 residues. Trimming took 1 base from V and 8 from J, leaving 8 bases between them. For the CDR3, the DNA is TGTGCCACCAGCAGAGGGGCTCGGGAAAAACTGTTTTTT. Protein product: CATSRGAREKLFF.

This clonotype was picked up many times. The chain employs TRBV7-2 and TRBJ2-3, with a possible D match to TRBD2 (6 bases). The CDR3 loop spans 13 amino acids. Germline V gene lookup returns CDR1 SGHTA and CDR2 FQGNSA. V was clipped by 2 bases and J by 5 bases, with 8 bases between them. DNA for the CDR3: TGTGCCAGCAGCTTAACGGGGGAAGATACGCAGTATTTT. Its translation is CASSLTGEDTQYF.

This clonotype was recorded a few times. The gene calls are TRBV9 and TRBJ1-2, with a possible D match to TRBD1 (5 bases). This CDR3 is 14 amino acids long. The V end was cut by 3 bases, the J end by 5 bases, with 14 bases between. Germline V gene data show CDR1 as SGDLS and CDR2 as YYNGEE. CDR3 loop: CASSASGTPYGYTF. The CDR3, as DNA: TGTGCCAGCAGCGCATCCGGGACTCCTTATGGCTACACCTTC.

V is TRBV7-8 and J is TRBJ1-1; TRBD1 is a possible D gene (5 bases). CDR3 length: 16 residues. Germline CDR1 is SGHVS and CDR2 is FQNEAQ. V gave up 2 bases and J gave up 0 bases, with 13 bases separating them. CDR3 bases: TGTGCCAGCAGCTTAAGGCCAGGGAGATTGAACACTGAAGCTTTCTTT. It specifies CASSLRPGRLNTEAFF.

This clonotype appeared many times. This sequence joins TRBV7-9 and TRBJ1-2, with TRBD1 as a possible D gene (5 bases). In germline, CDR1 is SEHNR, CDR2 FQNEAQ (reference sequence). The CDR3 runs 15 residues. V gave up 1 base and J gave up 0 bases, with 9 bases separating them. CDR3 residues: CASSLVQGTNYGYTF. CDR3 DNA sequence: TGTGCCAGCAGCTTAGTTCAGGGAACTAACTATGGCTACACCTTC.

This clonotype showed up many times. The J gene is TRBJ2-7, the V gene TRBV5-1; D unresolved. The CDR3 loop spans 14 amino acids. V lost 4 bases and J lost 2, with 13 bases in between. Germline lookup yields CDR1 SGHRS and CDR2 YFSETQ. CDR3 in amino acids: CASSTTLEPYEQYF. The CDR3 bases are TGCGCCAGCAGCACCACGCTAGAGCCCTACGAGCAGTACTTC.

This clonotype has just one count. V is TRBV4-3 and J is TRBJ2-3; D is undetermined. The CDR3 totals 14 residues. Trimming pared 0 bases from V and 3 bases from J, leaving 7 bases between. Germline-derived CDR1 and CDR2 are LGHNA and YSLEER. CDR3 DNA sequence: TGCGCCAGCAGCCAAGAAGCGAGTACAGATACGCAGTATTTT. Its protein is CASSQEASTDTQYF.

In its sample, this clonotype was seen many times. This chain connects TRBV12-3 or TRBV12-4 to TRBJ1-1; D unclear. Between the trimmed V and J ends, which lost 3 bases and 1 base, there was a span of 6 bases. This CDR3 contains 13 residues. In nucleotides, the CDR3 is TGTGCCAGCAGTTTGTTTCCGAACACTGAAGCTTTCTTT. Translated: CASSLFPNTEAFF.

The gene calls are TRBV7-9 and TRBJ1-1; the match to TRBD1 covers 8 bases. The CDR3 runs to 12 residues. Germline V gives CDR1 SEHNR, CDR2 FQNEAQ (reference sequence). The V segment lost 10 bases and the J segment 3 bases; nucleotides outside the gene matches: 4. The CDR3 is CAILDRDTEAFF. CDR3 in DNA: TGTGCCATACTGGACAGGGACACTGAAGCTTTCTTT.

The V call is TRBV3-1, the J call TRBJ2-5, with 10 positions matching TRBD1. CDR1 LGHDT and CDR2 YNNKEL come from the germline V gene (reference sequence). J gave up 3 bases and V 7 bases, and 8 bases lay outside the gene matches. This CDR3 comprises 15 residues. CDR3 protein: CASTTGTGAEETQYF. The DNA for the CDR3 is TGTGCCAGCACCACCGGGACAGGGGCGGAAGAGACCCAGTACTTC.

This clonotype showed up many times. The CDR3 nucleotides are TGTGCCAGCAGCTTTTGGACGCAGGCCAGCACTGAAGCTTTCTTT. This translates into CASSFWTQASTEAFF. V gene TRBV11-1 combines with J gene TRBJ1-1, with D uncertain. CDR3 length equals 15 residues. Trimming shortened V by 3 bases and J by 4 bases, and 15 bases separated the two germline ends. The germline V gene has CDR1 SGHAT and CDR2 FQDESV (reference sequence).

A word on this clonotype: With a much larger clone just one base away, this may be a read error. The rearrangement uses TRBV4-2 and TRBJ2-7; 11 bases agree with TRBD2. Germline V gives CDR1 LGHNA, CDR2 YNFKEQ. The CDR3 runs 13 residues. The V and J ends lost 5 bases and 3 bases, in that order; junction bases with no gene match: 0. The CDR3 here is CASSTSGSYEQYF. CDR3 bases: TGTGCCAGCAGCACTAGCGGGAGCTACGAGCAGTACTTC.

This clonotype appeared many times. In DNA form, the CDR3 reads TGTGCCAGCATGGGGGGCCTGGTCCCCTACGAGCAGTACTTC. Translating gives CASMGGLVPYEQYF. The chain uses TRBV7-9 and TRBJ2-7; D is tentatively TRBD1 or TRBD2 (6 bases each). Germline CDR1 and CDR2: SEHNR and FQNEAQ (reference sequence). V dropped 7 bases and J dropped 2 bases, with 15 bases sitting between them. The CDR3 consists of 14 residues.

J is TRBJ1-5 and V is TRBV12-3 or TRBV12-4; TRBD1 might be the D (6 bases). V shed 6 bases and J shed 3 bases, with 18 bases lying between them. This CDR3 spans 16 amino acids. In nucleotides, the CDR3 is TGTGCCAGCAGCCTAGGTAGGGGGAACCCCAATCAGCCCCAGCATTTT. Encoded protein: CASSLGRGNPNQPQHF.

V gene TRBV6-2 or TRBV6-3 combines with J gene TRBJ1-5; D remains ambiguous. Germline V lookup: CDR1 MNHEY, CDR2 SVGEGT. This CDR3 region has 14 residues. V was trimmed by 0 bases and J by 7 bases, leaving 10 bases between them. CDR3 in DNA: TGTGCCAGCAGTTACTCCGTGGCCTTGCAGCCCCAGCATTTT. It yields the protein CASSYSVALQPQHF.

In this sample, this clonotype turned up many times. The chain recombines TRBV5-1 with TRBJ1-5; D is ambiguous. Trimming cost V 1 base and J 2 bases, with 7 bases left between them. CDR1 SGHRS and CDR2 YFSETQ come from the germline V gene. The CDR3 is 14 amino acids. CDR3 bases: TGCGCCAGCAGCTTGACGGACCGCAATCAGCCCCAGCATTTT. Amino acids: CASSLTDRNQPQHF.

This clonotype was counted a few times. This rearrangement joins TRBV7-8 to TRBJ1-4, with 10 bases matching TRBD1. Germline V gene sequence: CDR1 SGHVS, CDR2 FQNEAQ. This CDR3 contains 17 residues. J lost 7 bases, V lost 4 bases, and 12 bases had no gene match. The CDR3 is CASSYRDRGEWGEKLFF. CDR3 bases: TGTGCCAGCAGCTACCGGGACAGGGGAGAATGGGGTGAAAAACTGTTTTTT.

The rearrangement links TRBV6-5 to TRBJ1-1; D not resolved. Germline V CDR1 and CDR2: MNHEY, SVGAGI. The CDR3 is made up of 13 amino acids. V lost 2 bases and J 5 bases, leaving 9 bases between the germline ends. CDR3 sequence: CASSYTIGTEAFF. CDR3 nucleotides: TGTGCCAGCAGTTACACAATCGGGACTGAAGCTTTCTTT.

The genes are TRBV7-6 and TRBJ1-1; D possibly corresponds to TRBD1 (5 bases). Trimming removed 5 bases at V and 10 bases at J, with 17 bases between. The CDR3 covers 13 residues. The V gene's germline CDR1 is SGHVS and CDR2 FNYEAQ. The CDR3 region has the DNA TGTGCCAGCAGCCCCCAAACAAACGGGGCAGCTTTCTTT. This encodes CASSPQTNGAAFF.